A single sample is the source of the 8 T cell receptor beta chains below, sequenced in a study of shared clonotypes between healthy human individuals. Method: immunoSEQ multiplex PCR; TCRdb's copy keeps in-frame clones and lacks some. The repertoire holds more than 400,000 clones, with over 75% as singletons. Sequences were obtained from PBMCs. The receptors originated from a woman aged 40 to 55 in good health. Some clones in this sample may be carry-over from other donors' samples.

J is TRBJ2-1 and V is TRBV4-3; TRBD1 matches at 7 bases. The J segment lost 4 bases and the V segment lost 0 bases, leaving 9 bases of the junction unmatched. CDR1 is LGHNA, CDR2 YSLEER, per germline. The CDR3 is 17 amino acids. The CDR3 spells CASSQDLGGQRYNEQFF. The CDR3 nucleotides are TGCGCCAGCAGCCAAGATCTTGGGGGACAGAGATACAATGAGCAGTTCTTC.

Worth noting for this clone: With a far larger clone one base away, a read error is the likely cause. This sample includes further DNA sequences coding for the same CDR3. The gene calls are TRBV4-2 and TRBJ2-5; 9 bases are a match to TRBD2. The J call may be incorrect, as the DNA end agrees better with TRBJ2-7. Germline CDR1 is LGHNA and CDR2 is YNFKEQ. The CDR3 has 18 amino acids. CDR3 sequence reads: CASSQEWAGGPFVHEQYF. The CDR3 DNA sequence: TGTGCCAGTAGCCAAGAGTGGGCGGGAGGGCCTTTCGTACACGAGCAGTACTTC.

This clone has ten or more counts. This chain joins TRBV19 and TRBJ1-1; no firm D call. CDR3 length: 15 residues. The germline V and J ends were trimmed by 2 bases and 0 bases, with 10 bases remaining between them. Germline V lookup: CDR1 LNHDA, CDR2 SQIVND (reference sequence). The CDR3 loop is CASSITAALNTEAFF. The CDR3 region has the DNA TGTGCCAGTAGTATAACGGCGGCCCTGAACACTGAAGCTTTCTTT.

The V gene is TRBV19, the J gene TRBJ2-7; D gene ambiguous. The CDR3 length is 16 residues. Looked up from germline, CDR1 is LNHDA and CDR2 is SQIVND (reference sequence). The germline V and J ends were trimmed by 0 bases and 0 bases, with 12 bases remaining between them. The CDR3 DNA reads TGTGCCAGTAGTATAGACCCCCTCTGTGGCTCCTACGAGCAGTACTTC. Protein sequence: CASSIDPLCGSYEQYF.

This chain connects TRBV28 to TRBJ1-2, with D tentatively TRBD1 (5 bases). Germline CDR1 and CDR2: MDHEN and SYDVKM. The CDR3 runs 12 residues. V lost 6 bases to trimming and J lost 9 bases, with 14 bases between them. CDR3 in amino acids: CASSPNEGSYTF. CDR3 coding DNA: TGTGCCAGCAGCCCCAACGAGGGGAGCTACACCTTC.

This clone was seen only once. The germline gene is not matched at one end of the junction; a read error may be the cause. Other DNA sequences in the sample encode the same CDR3. The chain employs TRBV29-1 and TRBJ1-2; unclear D gene. The V gene's germline CDR1 is SQVTM and CDR2 ANQGSEA. The CDR3 loop spans 11 amino acids. The CDR3: CSESPNYGYTF. The CDR3 DNA reads as TGCAGCGAGTCCCCAAACTACGGCTACACCTTC.

The chain is built from TRBV25-1 and TRBJ1-5; TRBD1 is a possible D gene (6 bases). The CDR3 extends over 14 amino acids. Deletions cut 4 bases from V and 1 base from J, with 8 bases between. Germline CDR1 is MGHDK and CDR2 is SYGVNS. The CDR3 here is CASSGQVSNQPQHF. The CDR3 DNA sequence: TGTGCCAGCAGTGGACAGGTCAGCAATCAGCCCCAGCATTTT.

Comments on this clone: This likely came from a read error, as a far larger clone is one base away. Different DNA sequences within this sample yield the same CDR3. V is TRBV10-3 and J is TRBJ1-4; 7 bases are shared with TRBD1. From germline, CDR1 is ENHRY and CDR2 SYGVKD. The CDR3 is 13 residues long. Written as DNA, the CDR3 is TGTGCCATTAGTGGAGGGGGCAGTGAAAAACTGTTTTTT. Amino acid sequence: CAISGGGSEKLFF.